These 30 T cell receptor beta chains were all obtained from the same sample, sequenced in a study of control samples from healthy donors and cancer patients. TCRdb keeps only in-frame clones here, not all; method: immunoSEQ multiplex PCR. The sample yields over 85,000 clones, about 90% seen once. The specimen sequenced was blood. These receptor sequences come from a young woman in good health.

The chain is built from TRBV29-1 and TRBJ1-1, with D perhaps TRBD1 (6 bases). The CDR3 sequence is 12 residues long. Germline V gives CDR1 SQVTM, CDR2 ANQGSEA. CDR3 protein: CAKKGVRGEAFF. The CDR3 coding sequence is TGCGCAAAGAAGGGGGTCCGTGGTGAAGCTTTCTTT.

The chain uses TRBV24-1 and TRBJ2-3; 8 nucleotides line up with TRBD2. Trimming removed 1 base from V and 3 bases from J; junction bases left unmatched: 8. Germline CDR1 and CDR2: KGHDR and SFDVKD. This CDR3 comprises 17 residues. CDR3 bases: TGTGCCACCAGTGATTTCCAACTAGCGGAGGGAACAGATACGCAGTATTTT. Its protein is CATSDFQLAEGTDTQYF.

The chain combines TRBV21-1 with TRBJ2-1; the D call of TRBD1 is as the table states it, not checked on the DNA. TRBV21-1 is tagged as a pseudogene. The CDR3 is made up of 17 amino acids. CDR3 in amino acids: CASSWDRFTGGYNEQFF. The CDR3 DNA follows: TGTGCCAGCAGCTGGGACAGGTTCACTGGGGGGTACAATGAGCAGTTCTTC.

This chain joins TRBV27 and TRBJ1-1; D perhaps matches TRBD1 (5 bases). V dropped 4 bases and J dropped 2 bases, with 11 bases sitting between them. Germline V lookup: CDR1 MNHEY, CDR2 SMNVEV (reference sequence). The CDR3 spans 14 residues. The CDR3 loop reads CASSSGGGNTEAFF. CDR3 nucleotides: TGTGCCAGCAGTTCCGGGGGGGGAAACACTGAAGCTTTCTTT.

This chain uses TRBV19 with TRBJ2-7; 7 bases align to TRBD1. After removal of 5 bases from V and 4 bases from J, the junction contained 14 bases not matched to a gene. The CDR3 totals 16 residues. The V gene's germline CDR1 is LNHDA and CDR2 SQIVND (reference sequence). The CDR3 nucleotides are TGTGCCAGTAGTGCCCGGGGACAGTCGACCCTATACGAGCAGTACTTC. Amino acids: CASSARGQSTLYEQYF.

The rearrangement uses TRBV10-2 and TRBJ1-6; D unclear. Trimming took off 6 bases at V and 7 bases at J, with 13 bases between the two ends. Germline V CDR1 and CDR2: WSHSY, SAAADI. The length of the CDR3 is 14 residues. As DNA, the CDR3 is TGCGCCAGCAGGGAGGGCAGAAGAAATTCACCCCTCCACTTT. This gives the protein CASREGRRNSPLHF.

The chain uses TRBV3-1 (or the pseudogene TRBV3-2) and TRBJ2-1, with D perhaps being TRBD1 or TRBD2 (6 bases each). V lost 3 bases and J 10 bases, leaving 25 bases between the germline ends. Germline CDR1 is LGHDT and CDR2 is YNNKEL (reference sequence). The CDR3 is 17 residues long. The CDR3 region has the DNA TGTGCCAGCAGCCACCGCCTGGGGGGCACGTTGTTCTGGGAGCAGTTCTTC. Encoded protein: CASSHRLGGTLFWEQFF.

The chain uses TRBV7-9 and TRBJ2-7; 8 bases match TRBD2. Trimming at V came to 4 bases and at J to 3 bases, leaving 11 bases not matched to a gene. The CDR3 extends over 16 amino acids. Germline-derived CDR1 and CDR2 are SEHNR and FQNEAQ (reference sequence). The CDR3 loop is CASSSSPGLGRYEQYF. CDR3 DNA: TGTGCCAGCAGCTCCTCCCCGGGACTAGGACGCTACGAGCAGTACTTC.

The J gene is TRBJ2-1, the V gene TRBV24-1; TRBD1 aligns across 10 bases. Germline V gives CDR1 KGHDR, CDR2 SFDVKD. V was pared by 11 bases and J by 10 bases, with 13 bases of the junction left unmatched. This CDR3 region has 14 residues. This CDR3 reads CAIAGTGALGEQFF. CDR3 bases: TGTGCCATTGCCGGGACAGGGGCCTTGGGGGAGCAGTTCTTC.

The chain links TRBV18 to TRBJ1-2; D might be TRBD1 (6 bases). There are 14 residues in the CDR3. CDR1 and CDR2 from the germline V gene are KGHSH and LQKENI. V was trimmed by 6 bases and J by 2 bases, leaving 13 bases between them. CDR3 nucleotides: TGTGCCAGCTCGTTAAAGACAGGAAACTATGGCTACACCTTC. It is translated as CASSLKTGNYGYTF.

The chain combines TRBV11-2 with TRBJ1-1, with a tentative D call TRBD1 (6 bases). This CDR3 is built from 12 residues. CDR1 is SGHAT, CDR2 FQNNGV, per germline. V lost 4 bases and J 8 bases, leaving 11 bases between the germline ends. The CDR3 region has the DNA TGTGCCAGCAGCTACGGAGGGGGGGAAGCTTTCTTT. It codes for CASSYGGGEAFF.

The gene calls are TRBV24-1 and TRBJ2-5, with TRBD1 as a possible D gene (5 bases). Germline CDR1 and CDR2: KGHDR and SFDVKD. CDR3 length: 15 amino acids. V was trimmed by 4 bases and J by 5 bases, leaving 16 bases between them. The CDR3 region is CATSDPPGSRETQYF. CDR3 nucleotide sequence: TGTGCCACCAGTGACCCCCCAGGGTCCCGGGAGACCCAGTACTTC.

The sample holds one count of this clone. This chain joins TRBV27 and TRBJ1-5; 9 bases line up with TRBD1. The CDR3 sequence is 15 residues long. The V gene end was trimmed by 7 bases and the J gene end by 0 bases; junction bases not matched to a gene: 4. Germline CDR1 MNHEY, CDR2 SMNVEV (reference sequence). Here the CDR3 reads CASNRDRDSNQPQHF. The CDR3 nucleotides read TGTGCCAGCAACCGGGACAGGGATAGCAATCAGCCCCAGCATTTT.

V usage is TRBV7-9 and J usage is TRBJ1-5, with 8 bases that match TRBD1. Germline V lookup: CDR1 SEHNR, CDR2 FQNEAQ (reference sequence). The CDR3 is 14 residues long. After removal of 2 bases from V and 7 bases from J, the junction contained 4 bases not matched to a gene. The CDR3: CASSLSDRAQPQHF. The DNA for the CDR3 is TGTGCCAGCAGCTTATCGGACAGGGCCCAGCCCCAGCATTTT.

V is TRBV5-5 and J is TRBJ1-3; the match to TRBD1 covers 7 bases. CDR1 is SGHKS and CDR2 is YYEKEE in the germline V gene (reference sequence). The CDR3 covers 15 residues. Trimming took 4 bases from V and 0 from J; bases not matched to a gene: 4. The CDR3, as DNA: TGTGCCAGCAGCCTGACAGGGCTCTCTGGAAACACCATATATTTT. Translated: CASSLTGLSGNTIYF.

This CDR3 is CASSLAGGYCNEQFF. Written as DNA, the CDR3 is TGCGCCAGCAGCTTGGCGGGGGGGTACTGCAATGAGCAGTTCTTC. J is TRBJ2-1 and V is TRBV5-1; 8 nucleotides agree with TRBD2. V shed 0 bases, J shed 6 bases, and the junction held 5 bases outside the gene matches. The CDR3 length is 15 residues. Germline CDR1 reads SGHRS; CDR2 reads YFSETQ. The full variable domain, completed using reference TRBV5-1 and TRBJ2-1, is KAGVTQTPRYLIKTRGQQVTLSCSPISGHRSVSWYQQTPGQGLQFLFEYFSETQRNKGNFPGRFSGRQFSNSRSEMNVSTLELGDSALYLCASSLAGGYCNEQFFGPGTRLTVL.

This clone was recorded only once. The chain is built from TRBV7-7 and TRBJ2-5; 8 bases map to TRBD2. The V and J ends lost 5 bases and 2 bases, in that order; junction bases with no gene match: 7. Germline CDR1 and CDR2: SSHAT and FNYEAQ (reference sequence). The CDR3 sequence is 15 residues long. The CDR3 loop reads CASSPRAGEQETQYF. DNA of the CDR3: TGTGCCAGCAGCCCCCGAGCGGGGGAACAAGAGACCCAGTACTTC.

The chain carries TRBV24-1 and TRBJ2-5; a possible D gene is TRBD1 (5 bases). CDR1 KGHDR and CDR2 SFDVKD come from the germline V gene. V lost 4 bases and J lost 1, with 12 bases in between. The CDR3 runs 15 residues. The CDR3 nucleotides read TGTGCCACCAGTGACCAGACAGCTTCCCAAGAGACCCAGTACTTC. The encoded protein is CATSDQTASQETQYF.

The sample holds a few counts of this clone. J is TRBJ2-5 and V is TRBV7-2; D perhaps matches TRBD2 (5 bases). Germline values: CDR1 SGHTA, CDR2 FQGNSA. V was clipped by 4 bases and J by 5 bases, with 17 bases between them. The length of the CDR3 is 15 residues. In DNA, the CDR3 is TGTGCCAGCAGCTCTCGGTTGAGGGAGCAGGAGACCCAGTACTTC. Translation: CASSSRLREQETQYF. Full variable domain (remainder filled in from reference TRBV7-2 and TRBJ2-5): GAGVSQSPSNKVTEKGKDVELRCDPISGHTALYWYRQSLGQGLEFLIYFQGNSAPDKSGLPSDRFSAERTGGSVSTLTIQRTQQEDSAVYLCASSSRLREQETQYFGPGTRLLVL.

V usage is TRBV24-1 and J usage is TRBJ1-2; possible D gene TRBD1, 5 bases. V lost 4 bases to trimming and J lost 3 bases, with 11 bases between them. In germline, CDR1 is KGHDR, CDR2 SFDVKD. CDR3 length equals 14 residues. CDR3 sequence: CATSDEGPDYGYTF. The CDR3 DNA follows: TGTGCCACCAGTGACGAGGGACCTGACTATGGCTACACCTTC.

The chain joins TRBV30 to TRBJ2-3; 10 nucleotides line up with TRBD1. The V and J ends lost 7 bases and 2 bases, in that order; junction bases with no gene match: 6. This CDR3 is built from 14 residues. Germline V lookup: CDR1 GTSNPN, CDR2 SVGIG (reference sequence). DNA of the CDR3: TGTGCCTTATCGGGACAGGGGTTCACAGATACGCAGTATTTT. Protein product: CALSGQGFTDTQYF.

The rearrangement links TRBV7-9 to TRBJ2-7; possibly TRBD2 for D (7 bases). This CDR3 has 15 residues. With 1 base removed from V and 3 bases from J, the gap between germline ends came to 13 bases. Germline V lookup: CDR1 SEHNR, CDR2 FQNEAQ (reference sequence). The CDR3 region is CASSLGGGGIYEQYF. Here the CDR3 DNA reads TGTGCCAGCAGCTTAGGGGGAGGGGGAATCTACGAGCAGTACTTC.

The CDR3 region is CASSLRQGQPDTQYF. CDR3 nucleotide sequence: TGTGCCAGCAGCTTGAGACAGGGCCAGCCAGATACGCAGTATTTT. The gene calls are TRBV5-6 and TRBJ2-3, with TRBD1 matching over 7 bases. V lost 1 base, J lost 4 bases, and 6 bases stayed unmatched. This CDR3 contains 15 residues. The germline CDR1 and CDR2 sequences are SGHDT and YYEEEE.

V usage is TRBV6-1 and J usage is TRBJ1-2, with a tentative D call TRBD1 (5 bases). Between the trimmed V and J ends, which lost 2 bases and 4 bases, there was a span of 8 bases. The CDR3 covers 13 residues. The germline CDR1 and CDR2 sequences are MNHNS and SASEGT. CDR3 sequence: CASSEQGIYGYTF. CDR3 nucleotides: TGTGCCAGCAGTGAACAGGGAATCTATGGCTACACCTTC.

This chain connects TRBV6-5 to TRBJ2-3; D gene unclear. The CDR3 is 13 amino acids. V was shortened by 6 bases and J by 3 bases, with 10 bases between the two germline ends. Germline V lookup: CDR1 MNHEY, CDR2 SVGAGI. The CDR3 DNA follows: TGTGCCAGCAGAACTTTTAAGACAGATACGCAGTATTTT. It encodes CASRTFKTDTQYF.

This sequence joins TRBV5-4 and TRBJ2-1; 8 nucleotides match TRBD1. V gave up 6 bases and J gave up 5 bases; unmatched junction bases: 10. CDR1 is SGHNT, CDR2 YYREEE, per germline (reference sequence). The CDR3 runs 15 residues. Written as DNA, the CDR3 is TGTGCCAGCATCTCAACAGGGGGTGAGCACAATGAGCAGTTCTTC. This encodes CASISTGGEHNEQFF.

This chain links TRBV18 with TRBJ2-3; either TRBD1 or TRBD2 may supply D (5 bases each). The CDR3 sequence is 15 residues long. CDR1 KGHSH and CDR2 LQKENI come from the germline V gene. Between the trimmed V and J ends, which lost 5 bases and 3 bases, there was a span of 15 bases. For the CDR3, the DNA is TGTGCCAGCTCAGAACGGGACGAAGCAACAGATACGCAGTATTTT. Its protein product is CASSERDEATDTQYF.

CDR3 DNA sequence: TGTGCCAGCAGCTCCCACCGGGGGAATTCCGAGCAGTACTTC. This translates into CASSSHRGNSEQYF. V usage is TRBV11-1 and J usage is TRBJ2-7, with D maybe TRBD2 (6 bases). The germline CDR1 and CDR2 sequences are SGHAT and FQDESV (reference sequence). The V end lost 4 bases, the J end lost 6 bases, and 16 bases lay between the germline ends. This CDR3 region has 14 residues.

V and J are TRBV29-1 and TRBJ2-7; 7 bases align to TRBD1. Trimming at V came to 6 bases and at J to 2 bases, leaving 1 base not matched to a gene. The CDR3 has 11 residues. Germline V CDR1 and CDR2: SQVTM, ANQGSEA. The CDR3 spells CSVGQTYEQYF. The CDR3 DNA sequence: TGCAGCGTGGGACAGACCTACGAGCAGTACTTC.

The chain links TRBV12-3 or TRBV12-4 to TRBJ1-1; D remains ambiguous. The CDR3 length is 13 residues. Trimming removed 2 bases at V and 1 base at J, with 5 bases between. The CDR3 nucleotides are TGTGCCAGCAGTTTAACAAGGAACACTGAAGCTTTCTTT. Residues: CASSLTRNTEAFF.